Below, 18 T cell receptor beta chains from the same sample are listed, as sequenced in a study of shared clonotypes between healthy human individuals. TCRdb's copy holds only in-frame clones and misses some; the assay was immunoSEQ multiplex PCR. The repertoire holds millions of clones, with about 95% as singletons. Positive CCR7 selection of CD45RO-negative cells yielded the naive CD8 cells, and terminally differentiated effector memory CD45RA+ cells were excluded. Sequences were obtained from naive CD8+ T cells sorted from blood. Receptors were obtained from a man aged 18 to 30 in good health.

The rearrangement joins TRBV9 to TRBJ1-6; 7 positions match TRBD1. V shed 0 bases and J 10 bases; nucleotides not matched to a gene: 4. CDR1 is SGDLS, CDR2 YYNGEE, per germline. CDR3 length: 14 amino acids. The CDR3: CASSVEGGQSPLHF. The CDR3 bases are TGTGCCAGCAGCGTAGAGGGGGGACAGTCACCCCTCCACTTT.

The rearrangement joins TRBV29-1 to TRBJ1-2; no definite D call. The V gene lost 5 bases and the J gene lost 8 bases, with 12 bases spanning the gap. This CDR3 comprises 11 residues. The germline CDR1 and CDR2 sequences are SQVTM and ANQGSEA. CDR3: CSVQRTAGYTF. The CDR3 DNA sequence: TGCAGCGTTCAGAGGACGGCCGGCTACACCTTC.

This clone was detected only once. The CDR3 sequence is CASSGGGDPQNEQYF. For the CDR3, the DNA is TGTGCCAGCAGCGGCGGGGGGGACCCCCAGAACGAGCAGTACTTC. The rearrangement joins TRBV9 to TRBJ2-7, with TRBD2 matching 9 bases. The CDR3 extends over 15 amino acids. CDR1 and CDR2 from the germline V gene are SGDLS and YYNGEE. With V trimmed by 3 bases and J by 5 bases, 9 bases remained unmatched.

As concerns this clone: Other nucleotide sequences in the sample specify the same CDR3. The rearrangement joins TRBV7-8 to TRBJ2-6; D may match TRBD1 or TRBD2 (6 bases each). V lost 1 base and J lost 4, with 11 bases in between. CDR3 length: 16 residues. Germline V gene sequence: CDR1 SGHVS, CDR2 FQNEAQ. DNA of the CDR3: TGTGCCAGCAGCTTAGTAGGGGGGACCGGGGCCAACGTCCTGACTTTC. Its translation is CASSLVGGTGANVLTF.

V usage is TRBV11-2 and J usage is TRBJ2-7, with D perhaps assigned TRBD1 or TRBD2 (5 bases each). This CDR3 contains 16 residues. Germline V gene data show CDR1 as SGHAT and CDR2 as FQNNGV. The germline V and J ends were trimmed by 0 bases and 3 bases, with 15 bases remaining between them. Written as DNA, the CDR3 is TGTGCCAGCAGCTTAGACCCGGGACCAACATACTACGAGCAGTACTTC. It encodes CASSLDPGPTYYEQYF.

The table lists this clone with a count of one. The chain combines TRBV27 with TRBJ1-1; 9 bases are a match to TRBD1. In germline, CDR1 is MNHEY, CDR2 SMNVEV (reference sequence). Losses at the gene ends were 4 bases for V and 5 bases for J; bases not matched to a gene: 5. The CDR3 sequence is 14 residues long. CDR3 amino acids: CASSWTGVGTEAFF. The CDR3 nucleotides are TGTGCCAGCAGTTGGACAGGGGTGGGGACTGAAGCTTTCTTT.

As DNA, the CDR3 is TGTGCCAGCAGTTACGGGTCGAACACTGAAGCTTTCTTT. Translation: CASSYGSNTEAFF. The V gene is TRBV6-6, the J gene TRBJ1-1; no definite D call. Trimming stripped 2 bases from V and 1 base from J, with 5 bases between. Germline V gives CDR1 MNHNY, CDR2 SVGAGI (reference sequence). The length of the CDR3 is 13 residues.

The rearrangement uses TRBV7-6 and TRBJ1-4; D gene ambiguous. This CDR3 comprises 14 residues. CDR1 and CDR2 (germline): SGHVS, FNYEAQ. Trimming removed 3 bases at V and 3 bases at J, with 8 bases between. CDR3 residues: CASSLGPANEKLFF. CDR3 DNA: TGTGCCAGCAGCTTGGGTCCAGCTAATGAAAAACTGTTTTTT.

V and J are TRBV27 and TRBJ2-5; 9 nucleotides line up with TRBD1. From germline, CDR1 is MNHEY and CDR2 SMNVEV (reference sequence). The CDR3 is 15 amino acids. Trimming removed 5 bases from V and 2 bases from J; junction bases left unmatched: 6. The CDR3 DNA reads TGTGCCAGCAGTCCCGGGACAGGGAGGCAAGAGACCCAGTACTTC. It yields the protein CASSPGTGRQETQYF.

As regards this clone: This sample includes further DNA sequences coding for the same CDR3. The chain carries TRBV9 and TRBJ1-1; TRBD1 is a possible D gene (5 bases). Looked up from germline, CDR1 is SGDLS and CDR2 is YYNGEE. Trimming removed 4 bases from V and 8 bases from J, with 12 bases in between. CDR3 size: 12 residues. DNA for the CDR3: TGTGCCAGCAGCCCAGGGACGGGAGAAGCTTTCTTT. It translates to CASSPGTGEAFF.

The chain uses TRBV9 and TRBJ2-7; 12 positions agree with TRBD1. The germline CDR1 and CDR2 sequences are SGDLS and YYNGEE. Unmatched junction bases numbered 2, after V lost 2 bases and J lost 5 bases. There are 14 residues in the CDR3. The CDR3 protein is CASSVGDRGHEQYF. The CDR3 region has the DNA TGTGCCAGCAGCGTGGGGGACAGGGGGCACGAGCAGTACTTC.

The chain employs TRBV7-9 and TRBJ1-1, with D uncertain. This CDR3 comprises 14 residues. CDR1 is SEHNR and CDR2 is FQNEAQ in the germline V gene (reference sequence). V lost 1 base, J lost 4 bases, and 10 bases lay in between. The CDR3 nucleotides read TGTGCCAGCAGCTTAGTGATGGAGGGCACTGAAGCTTTCTTT. Translation gives CASSLVMEGTEAFF.

For this clone: Sequence at one end of the junction differs from germline and may be a read error. The chain joins TRBV19 to TRBJ2-2, with 9 bases fitting TRBD1. CDR1 and CDR2 from the germline V gene are LNHDA and SQIVND (reference sequence). The CDR3 is 16 amino acids. The CDR3 protein is CASSIGGTGNAGELFF. CDR3 nucleotide sequence: TGTGCCAGTAGTATAGGAGGGACAGGGAACGCCGGGGAGCTGTTTTTT.

The count of this clone is one. This rearrangement joins TRBV4-3 to TRBJ1-1, with D possibly TRBD1 on 6 matching bases. Trimming removed 5 bases from V and 1 base from J, with 14 bases in between. The germline gives CDR1 LGHNA, CDR2 YSLEER. The CDR3 is 15 residues long. The CDR3, as DNA: TGCGCCAGCAGCTCCTTACAGGGACAGAACACTGAAGCTTTCTTT. Its protein is CASSSLQGQNTEAFF.

For this clone: The same CDR3 arises from other DNA sequences in this sample as well. This sequence joins TRBV6-6 and TRBJ2-1; D unresolved. Germline CDR1 is MNHNY and CDR2 is SVGAGI (reference sequence). Trimming left V 3 bases short and J 8 bases short, with 5 bases between. This CDR3 comprises 11 residues. CDR3 nucleotide sequence: TGTGCCAGCAGTTATGCGGATGAGCAGTTCTTC. Protein: CASSYADEQFF.

V and J are TRBV2 and TRBJ1-1, with 7 bases fitting TRBD1. V trimming: 8 bases; J trimming: 5 bases; junction bases outside the gene matches: 8. Germline assignment: CDR1 SNHLY and CDR2 FYNNEI. The CDR3 is 13 residues long. The CDR3 region is CASDTGAGTEAFF. The CDR3 region has the DNA TGTGCCAGCGATACAGGGGCTGGGACTGAAGCTTTCTTT.

This sequence joins TRBV27 and TRBJ2-7; 7 nucleotides match TRBD2. CDR1 and CDR2 (germline): MNHEY, SMNVEV (reference sequence). Trimming cost V 5 bases and J 2 bases; bases outside gene matches: 6. CDR3 length equals 14 residues. The CDR3 DNA reads TGTGCCAGCAGTCCTAGCGGAGACCCCTACGAGCAGTACTTC. Protein: CASSPSGDPYEQYF.

The chain is built from TRBV6-5 and TRBJ2-7; 8 bases map to TRBD2. The junction had 14 bases not matched to a gene; V was cut back by 6 bases and J by 7 bases. This CDR3 is built from 15 residues. Germline lookup yields CDR1 MNHEY and CDR2 SVGAGI. CDR3 DNA: TGTGCCAGCAGCCACCCGGCGGGAGGACTTCTTGAGCAGTACTTC. Translation gives CASSHPAGGLLEQYF.